Each of the 25 T cell receptor beta chains below was sequenced from the same sample in a study of PD-L1 blockade in urothelial cancer. Assay used: immunoSEQ multiplex PCR; TCRdb lists only in-frame clones, some missing. The table records roughly 51,000 clones, less than 85% of them present only once. Time point described: pretreatment peripheral blood. The source material was PBMCs, sampled around atezolizumab (anti-PD-L1) treatment. The origin of the receptors is a man aged 70-80 years with urothelial cancer.

V and J are TRBV11-1 and TRBJ2-1; D remains ambiguous. The length of the CDR3 is 18 residues. CDR1 and CDR2 from the germline V gene are SGHAT and FQDESV (reference sequence). Trimming removed 1 base from V and 2 bases from J, with 18 bases in between. DNA for the CDR3: TGTGCCAGCAGCTTAGAGTTAGTGGGCGCGTCGGCCTACAATGAGCAGTTCTTC. Translated, it gives CASSLELVGASAYNEQFF.

The rearrangement uses TRBV19 and TRBJ2-7; D unresolved. The germline V gene encodes CDR1 LNHDA and CDR2 SQIVND (reference sequence). V gave up 5 bases and J gave up 0 bases, with 11 bases separating them. This CDR3 comprises 14 residues. The CDR3 here is CASSASALSYEQYF. The CDR3 coding sequence is TGTGCCAGTAGTGCCAGCGCCCTCTCCTACGAGCAGTACTTC.

The rearrangement joins TRBV14 to TRBJ2-3; perhaps TRBD2 as D (6 bases). Germline CDR1 SGHDN, CDR2 FVKESK. V was trimmed by 2 bases and J by 4 bases, leaving 10 bases between them. The CDR3 totals 14 residues. The CDR3 is CASSQFLAADTQYF. For the CDR3, the DNA is TGTGCCAGCAGCCAATTTTTAGCGGCAGATACGCAGTATTTT.

This clone was seen only a few times. The chain carries TRBV28 and TRBJ1-2; weak D call: TRBD1 (5 bases). In germline, CDR1 is MDHEN, CDR2 SYDVKM. This CDR3 is built from 16 residues. The V gene lost 4 bases and the J gene lost 1 base, with 16 bases spanning the gap. The CDR3 nucleotides read TGTGCCAGCAGTTCAACCGCGCAGGGTGATAACTATGGCTACACCTTC. This gives the protein CASSSTAQGDNYGYTF.

The chain has TRBV6-1 and TRBJ2-1; TRBD2 is a possible D gene (7 bases). V was cut by 4 bases and J by 0 bases, with 13 bases left in between. The CDR3 has 16 residues. The germline V gene has CDR1 MNHNS and CDR2 SASEGT. CDR3 protein: CASSGGGGGSYNEQFF. CDR3 coding DNA: TGTGCCAGCAGTGGTGGAGGGGGGGGCTCCTACAATGAGCAGTTCTTC.

Turning to this clone: Other DNA sequences within the sample encode an identical CDR3. The chain combines TRBV5-4 with TRBJ1-1, with D perhaps TRBD1 (6 bases). The germline V and J ends were trimmed by 4 bases and 1 base, with 8 bases remaining between them. This CDR3 spans 13 amino acids. Looked up from germline, CDR1 is SGHNT and CDR2 is YYREEE (reference sequence). CDR3 sequence reads: CASSLQGNTEAFF. The CDR3 nucleotides read TGTGCCAGCAGCCTACAGGGGAACACTGAAGCTTTCTTT.

This chain joins TRBV7-9 and TRBJ2-3; 7 bases align to TRBD2. In germline, CDR1 is SEHNR, CDR2 FQNEAQ (reference sequence). With V trimmed by 6 bases and J by 7 bases, 16 bases remained unmatched. The CDR3 covers 16 residues. CDR3 sequence (DNA): TGTGCCAGCAGTCCTCCGGGACTACTAGGCTCAAATACGCAGTATTTT. Protein: CASSPPGLLGSNTQYF.

The CDR3 DNA is TGTGCCAGCAGTGAAGGGACAGGCTCCTATGGCTACACCTTC. Translated, it gives CASSEGTGSYGYTF. The chain links TRBV2 to TRBJ1-2; TRBD1 matches at 7 bases. CDR1 is SNHLY and CDR2 is FYNNEI in the germline V gene. The CDR3 totals 14 residues. V lost 1 base and J lost 4; bases outside the gene matches: 3.

The rearrangement joins TRBV5-6 to TRBJ2-5, with D possibly matching TRBD2 (7 bases). The CDR3 is 15 amino acids. Germline V CDR1 and CDR2: SGHDT, YYEEEE. The V end lost 4 bases, the J end lost 5 bases, and 18 bases lay between the germline ends. In DNA form, the CDR3 reads TGTGCCAGCAGCCCCGGGGGGCCCAGTCCGGAGACCCAGTACTTC. Translation: CASSPGGPSPETQYF.

The V call is TRBV29-1, the J call TRBJ1-2; TRBD1 matches at 8 bases. This CDR3 is 11 amino acids long. V gave up 6 bases and J gave up 5 bases; unmatched junction bases: 2. From germline, CDR1 is SQVTM and CDR2 ANQGSEA. CDR3 coding DNA: TGCAGCGTAGACAGGGGATATGGCTACACCTTC. It yields the protein CSVDRGYGYTF.

This clone showed up just once. The CDR3 DNA is TGCGCCAGCAGCTTGGTAGGGGTTCCTGGAAACACCATATATTTT. Protein: CASSLVGVPGNTIYF. This chain connects TRBV5-1 to TRBJ1-3, with D maybe TRBD1 (5 bases). The germline V gene encodes CDR1 SGHRS and CDR2 YFSETQ. V was trimmed by 0 bases and J by 2 bases, leaving 9 bases between them. The CDR3 covers 15 residues.

The rearrangement joins TRBV18 to TRBJ2-5; TRBD2 is a possible D gene (5 bases). V dropped 0 bases and J dropped 0 bases, with 14 bases sitting between them. The CDR3 is 17 amino acids. Looked up from germline, CDR1 is KGHSH and CDR2 is LQKENI. CDR3 bases: TGTGCCAGCTCACCACCGGTGGGAGCTGGCCACCAAGAGACCCAGTACTTC. This codes for CASSPPVGAGHQETQYF.

The rearrangement links TRBV19 to TRBJ2-3; possibly TRBD1 for D (5 bases). V lost 3 bases to trimming and J lost 3 bases, with 10 bases between them. CDR3 length: 14 amino acids. Germline CDR1 is LNHDA and CDR2 is SQIVND (reference sequence). DNA for the CDR3: TGTGCCAGTAGTATGGCAGGGCTGACAGATACGCAGTATTTT. It is translated as CASSMAGLTDTQYF. The entire variable domain, with the rest obtained from reference TRBV19 and TRBJ2-3, is as follows: DGGITQSPKYLFRKEGQNVTLSCEQNLNHDAMYWYRQDPGQGLRLIYYSQIVNDFQKGDIAEGYSVSREKKESFPLTVTSAQKNPTAFYLCASSMAGLTDTQYFGPGTRLTVL.

This sequence joins TRBV12-5 and TRBJ1-5; D gene uncertain. The V and J ends lost 1 base and 2 bases respectively, with 9 bases between them. The CDR3 has 15 residues. Germline V gives CDR1 LGHNT, CDR2 FRNRAP. CDR3 in DNA: TGTGCTAGTGGTTTGGGCGGGGATGGCAATCAGCCCCAGCATTTT. Translation gives CASGLGGDGNQPQHF.

This clone was observed once. The rearrangement links TRBV19 to TRBJ1-5, with a possible D match to TRBD1 (6 bases). The germline V gene encodes CDR1 LNHDA and CDR2 SQIVND (reference sequence). The CDR3 spans 15 residues. V shed 7 bases and J shed 3 bases, with 16 bases lying between them. The CDR3 DNA reads as TGTGCCAGTACCTCCCCGAGGGGACACAATCAGCCCCAGCATTTT. This codes for CASTSPRGHNQPQHF. Complete variable domain (other parts from reference TRBV19 and TRBJ1-5): DGGITQSPKYLFRKEGQNVTLSCEQNLNHDAMYWYRQDPGQGLRLIYYSQIVNDFQKGDIAEGYSVSREKKESFPLTVTSAQKNPTAFYLCASTSPRGHNQPQHFGDGTRLSIL.

The V gene is TRBV2, the J gene TRBJ2-3; D is perhaps TRBD1 (5 bases). The germline V and J ends were trimmed by 8 bases and 2 bases, with 17 bases remaining between them. The germline V gene has CDR1 SNHLY and CDR2 FYNNEI. The CDR3 length is 15 residues. CDR3 residues: CASGLGARATDTQYF. CDR3 coding DNA: TGTGCCAGCGGATTAGGGGCGCGTGCCACAGATACGCAGTATTTT.

The chain has TRBV4-1 and TRBJ2-3; 10 positions match TRBD2. This CDR3 region has 17 residues. Unmatched junction bases numbered 6, after V lost 0 bases and J lost 3 bases. CDR1 is MGHRA, CDR2 YSYEKL, per germline. In DNA form, the CDR3 reads TGCGCCAGCAGCCAAGATGAGCAACTAGCGGGGACAGATACGCAGTATTTT. Residues: CASSQDEQLAGTDTQYF.

The CDR3 DNA is TGTGCCAGCAGCTTAAGGGGTATTTATCATCAGCCCCAGCATTTT. Residues: CASSLRGIYHQPQHF. This rearrangement joins TRBV7-2 to TRBJ1-5, with D possibly being TRBD1 (5 bases). Looked up from germline, CDR1 is SGHTA and CDR2 is FQGNSA. CDR3 size: 15 residues. The V end lost 2 bases, the J end lost 5 bases, and 13 bases lay between the germline ends.

In this sample, this clone turned up once. This chain connects TRBV5-1 to TRBJ1-4; D call uncertain. The length of the CDR3 is 14 residues. The V gene's germline CDR1 is SGHRS and CDR2 YFSETQ. V gave up 4 bases and J gave up 5 bases, with 12 bases separating them. The chain's CDR3 is CASSPYDGNEKLFF. The CDR3 nucleotides are TGCGCCAGCAGCCCTTATGACGGGAATGAAAAACTGTTTTTT.

The chain has TRBV4-2 and TRBJ1-1; the match to TRBD1 covers 7 bases. The CDR3 sequence is 16 residues long. Germline V gene lookup returns CDR1 LGHNA and CDR2 YNFKEQ. Trimming took 0 bases from V and 10 from J; bases not matched to a gene: 14. Here the CDR3 DNA reads TGTGCCAGCAGCCAAGAGGTACAGGGGAGACCAGCGGGAGCTTTCTTT. The encoded protein is CASSQEVQGRPAGAFF.

J is TRBJ2-1 and V is TRBV7-9; perhaps TRBD2 as D (5 bases). The CDR3 covers 11 residues. Trimming removed 3 bases from V and 8 bases from J, with 5 bases in between. Per germline, CDR1 SEHNR and CDR2 FQNEAQ (reference sequence). CDR3 nucleotides: TGTGCCAGCAGCTTTAGCGATGAGCAGTTCTTC. It translates to CASSFSDEQFF. Filled out from reference TRBV7-9 and TRBJ2-1, the complete variable domain reads DTGVSQNPRHKITKRGQNVTFRCDPISEHNRLYWYRQTLGQGPEFLTYFQNEAQLEKSRLLSDRFSAERPKGSFSTLEIQRTEQGDSAMYLCASSFSDEQFFGPGTRLTVL.

This rearrangement joins TRBV28 to TRBJ2-7, with D possibly being TRBD2 (5 bases). V lost 5 bases and J 6 bases, leaving 20 bases between the germline ends. Looked up from germline, CDR1 is MDHEN and CDR2 is SYDVKM. This CDR3 region has 15 residues. The CDR3 loop reads CASSTRGSSGSEQYF. The CDR3 nucleotides are TGTGCCAGCAGTACCCGGGGTAGCTCGGGTTCCGAGCAGTACTTC.

This chain connects TRBV2 to TRBJ2-1; weak D call: TRBD2 (5 bases). The germline V gene encodes CDR1 SNHLY and CDR2 FYNNEI. This CDR3 has 16 residues. Trimming pared 6 bases from V and 4 bases from J, leaving 19 bases between. The CDR3 sequence: CASSLSYVWEYNEQFF. The DNA for the CDR3 is TGTGCCAGCAGCCTCTCCTACGTGTGGGAGTACAATGAGCAGTTCTTC.

This clone was recorded only once. The chain joins TRBV10-3 to TRBJ1-1; 7 bases are shared with TRBD1. After removal of 6 bases from V and 1 base from J, the junction contained 5 bases not matched to a gene. Germline CDR1 ENHRY, CDR2 SYGVKD. The length of the CDR3 is 14 residues. CDR3 in amino acids: CAISGGDRNTEAFF. The CDR3 DNA reads as TGTGCCATCAGCGGCGGGGACAGGAACACTGAAGCTTTCTTT.

This clone appeared once. The chain has TRBV11-1 and TRBJ2-3; TRBD2 aligns across 7 bases. Looked up from germline, CDR1 is SGHAT and CDR2 is FQDESV (reference sequence). The V segment lost 1 base and the J segment 5 bases; nucleotides outside the gene matches: 6. This CDR3 has 15 residues. CDR3 in amino acids: CASSLEGGTGDTQYF. As DNA, the CDR3 is TGTGCCAGCAGCTTAGAGGGAGGGACCGGAGATACGCAGTATTTT. Full variable domain (rest looked up from reference TRBV11-1 and TRBJ2-3): EAEVAQSPRYKITEKSQAVAFWCDPISGHATLYWYRQILGQGPELLVQFQDESVVDDSQLPKDRFSAERLKGVDSTLKIQPAELGDSAMYLCASSLEGGTGDTQYFGPGTRLTVL.